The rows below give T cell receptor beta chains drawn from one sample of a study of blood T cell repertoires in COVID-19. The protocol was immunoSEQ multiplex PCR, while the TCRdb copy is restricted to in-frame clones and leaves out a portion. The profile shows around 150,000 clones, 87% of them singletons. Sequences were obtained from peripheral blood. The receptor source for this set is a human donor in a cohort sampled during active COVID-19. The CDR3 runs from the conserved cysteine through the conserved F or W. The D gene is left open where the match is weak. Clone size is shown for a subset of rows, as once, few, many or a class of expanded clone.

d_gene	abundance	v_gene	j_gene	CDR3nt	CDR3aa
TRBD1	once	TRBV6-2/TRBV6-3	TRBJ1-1	TGTGCCAGCAGCGTGGGACAGGGTGAAGCTTTCTTT	CASSVGQGEAFF
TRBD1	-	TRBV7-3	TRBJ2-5	TGTGCCAGCAGCCGGAGAACGGGACAGGGTCGTGAGACCCAGTACTTC	CASSRRTGQGRETQYF
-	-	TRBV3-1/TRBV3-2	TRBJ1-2	TGTGCCAGCAGCCAAGAACCACGAGGTGACGGCTACACCTTC	CASSQEPRGDGYTF
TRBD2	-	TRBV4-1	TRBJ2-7	TGCGCCAGCAGCCAAGAATCGGGACTAGCGGGGAGCGAGCAGTACTTC	CASSQESGLAGSEQYF
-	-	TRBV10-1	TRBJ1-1	TGCGCCAGCAGTGACAGGGGCCGCTCGAACACTGAAGCTTTCTTT	CASSDRGRSNTEAFF
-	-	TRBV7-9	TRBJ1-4	TGTGCCAGCAGCTTAGGGTTTTTGAGGAATGAAAAACTGTTTTTT	CASSLGFLRNEKLFF
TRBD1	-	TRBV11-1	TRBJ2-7	TGTGCCAGCAGCTTTACCGGACAGGGTGGGCAGTACTTC	CASSFTGQGGQYF
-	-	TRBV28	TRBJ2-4	TGTGCCAGCAGTTTAAGAGGGGGTCAAGCCAAAAACATTCAGTACTTC	CASSLRGGQAKNIQYF
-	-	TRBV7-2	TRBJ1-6	TGTGCCAGCAGTGGAGGAGCTAATAGGTCAAATTCACCCCTCCACTTT	CASSGGANRSNSPLHF
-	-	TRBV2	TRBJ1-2	TGTGCCAGCAGAGCCCAGGGTCCCTCACATGGCTACACCTTC	CASRAQGPSHGYTF
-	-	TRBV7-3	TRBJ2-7	TGTGCCAGCAGCTTATCTGCAGGGGGGAAAAGCGAGCAGTACTTC	CASSLSAGGKSEQYF
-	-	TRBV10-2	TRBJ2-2	TGCGCCAGCATGTCGCCAGTCACGAACACCGGGGAGCTGTTTTTT	CASMSPVTNTGELFF
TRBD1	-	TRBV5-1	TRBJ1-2	TGCGCCAGCAGCTTGGAGACAGGGAACTATGGCTACACCTTC	CASSLETGNYGYTF
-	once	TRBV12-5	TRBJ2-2	TGTGCTAGTGGTTTGGTACATCGGACTGAGAACACCGGGGAGCTGTTTTTT	CASGLVHRTENTGELFF
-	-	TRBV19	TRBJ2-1	TGTGCCAGTAGTTCGTGGGAGGACAATGAGCAGTTCTTC	CASSSWEDNEQFF
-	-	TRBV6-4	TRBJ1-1	TGTGCCAGCAGTGAAAGGGGTATATATGACACTGAAGCTTTCTTT	CASSERGIYDTEAFF
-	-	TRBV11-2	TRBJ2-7	TGTGCCAGCAGCTTAGATCCGAGCGGCCTCGCCTACGAGCAGTACTTC	CASSLDPSGLAYEQYF
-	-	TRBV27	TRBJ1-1	TGTGCCAGCATTAGCCAGCGGGCTGAAGCTTTCTTT	CASISQRAEAFF
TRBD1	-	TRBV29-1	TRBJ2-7	TGCAGCGTTGATCGGGACGGGACAGCCTACGAGCAGTACTTC	CSVDRDGTAYEQYF
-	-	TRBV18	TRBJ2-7	TGTGCCAGCTCACCTTTACCCCGTAGCTACGAGCAGTACTTC	CASSPLPRSYEQYF
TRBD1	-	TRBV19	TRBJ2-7	TGTGCCAGTAGTCTCCACAGGGGTAGCTACGAGCAGTACTTC	CASSLHRGSYEQYF
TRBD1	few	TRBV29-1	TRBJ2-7	TGCAGCGTTAGGACAGGGATCTGGGAGCAGTACTTC	CSVRTGIWEQYF
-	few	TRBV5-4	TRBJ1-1	TGTGCCAGCAGCTCCCAGGGGAGGAACACTGAAGCTTTCTTT	CASSSQGRNTEAFF
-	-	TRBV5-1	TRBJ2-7	TGCGCCAGCAGCGAGATCTACGAGCAGTACTTC	CASSEIYEQYF
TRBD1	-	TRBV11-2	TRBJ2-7	TGTGCCAGCAGCTTAGGACAGGGGGCCCACGAGCAGTACTTC	CASSLGQGAHEQYF
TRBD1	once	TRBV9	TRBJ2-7	TGTGCCAGCAGCGTAGGAGGACAGGGGTCTCCCTACGAGCAGTACTTC	CASSVGGQGSPYEQYF
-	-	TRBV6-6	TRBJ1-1	TGTGCCAGCAGTTTGACAGCTTCCTTGAACACTGAAGCTTTCTTT	CASSLTASLNTEAFF
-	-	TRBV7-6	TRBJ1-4	TGTGCCAGCAGCTCCCTGCCGAGTGAAAAACTGTTTTTT	CASSSLPSEKLFF